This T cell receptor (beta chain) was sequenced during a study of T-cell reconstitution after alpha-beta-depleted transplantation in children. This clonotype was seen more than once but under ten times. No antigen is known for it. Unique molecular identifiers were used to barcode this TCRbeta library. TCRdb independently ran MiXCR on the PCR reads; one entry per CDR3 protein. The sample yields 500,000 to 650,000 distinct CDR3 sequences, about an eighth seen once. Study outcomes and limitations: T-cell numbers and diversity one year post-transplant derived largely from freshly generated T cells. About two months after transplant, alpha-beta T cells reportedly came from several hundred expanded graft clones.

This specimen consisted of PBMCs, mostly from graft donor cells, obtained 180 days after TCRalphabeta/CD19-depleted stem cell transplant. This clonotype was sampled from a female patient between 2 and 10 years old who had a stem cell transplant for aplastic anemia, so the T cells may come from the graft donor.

CDR3 coding DNA: TGTGCCAGCAGCGTAGACGGCGGCTCCTACAATGAGCAGTTCTTC. This translates into CASSVDGGSYNEQFF. The V and J genes are TRBV9 and TRBJ2-1; D ambiguous. This CDR3 spans 15 amino acids. Germline-derived CDR1 and CDR2 are SGDLS and YYNGEE. The V end lost 0 bases, the J end lost 0 bases, and 7 bases lay between the germline ends.